What follows are 16 T cell receptor beta chains derived from one specimen sequenced in a study of cytomegalovirus exposure and HLA in healthy donors. With 60 Vbeta and 13 Jbeta primers, the PCR was carried out. Generated by immunoSEQ multiplex PCR, the TCRdb table keeps only in-frame clones and is missing some. The table has approximately 160,000 clones, around 76% seen once. The sequenced sample was PBMCs. Receptors originate from a man in his forties in good health and CMV-seronegative.

V is TRBV7-9 and J is TRBJ2-7, with 9 bases lining up with TRBD1. The CDR3 is made up of 15 amino acids. Germline CDR1 reads SEHNR; CDR2 reads FQNEAQ (reference sequence). After removal of 7 bases from V and 2 bases from J, the junction contained 9 bases not matched to a gene. The CDR3 spells CASKRDRAKTYEQYV. CDR3 nucleotide sequence: TGTGCCAGCAAACGGGACAGGGCGAAAACCTACGAGCAGTACGTC.

J is TRBJ2-2 and V is TRBV5-1; D remains ambiguous. The CDR3 is made up of 17 amino acids. V was cut by 2 bases and J by 6 bases, with 20 bases left in between. Germline-derived CDR1 and CDR2 are SGHRS and YFSETQ. CDR3 in DNA: TGCGCCAGCAGCTTCTACCAACCCACCGAGTACGCCGGGGAGCTGTTTTTT. Amino acids: CASSFYQPTEYAGELFF.

The rearrangement joins TRBV7-2 to TRBJ2-3; 7 positions match TRBD2. CDR1 and CDR2 (germline): SGHTA, FQGNSA. V shed 5 bases, J shed 0 bases, and the junction held 17 bases outside the gene matches. The CDR3 is 19 amino acids. In DNA, the CDR3 is TGTGCCAGCAGCAAAAGAATAGCGGGCGTGACCTCTAGCACAGATACGCAGTATTTT. The encoded protein is CASSKRIAGVTSSTDTQYF.

For this clone: At one end the junction does not follow the germline gene, possibly because of a read error. V is TRBV5-1 and J is TRBJ2-6; a weak D match, TRBD1 (5 bases). Germline assignment: CDR1 SGHRS and CDR2 YFSETQ. The CDR3 contains 15 residues. The CDR3 DNA sequence: TGCGCCAGCAGCCAGACGAGCTCTGGGGCCAACGGCCTGACTTTC. Its translation is CASSQTSSGANGLTF.

This chain uses TRBV4-1 with TRBJ2-7, with D tentatively TRBD2 (7 bases). V was pared by 0 bases and J by 6 bases, with 15 bases between. Germline V gives CDR1 MGHRA, CDR2 YSYEKL. This CDR3 comprises 15 residues. The CDR3 region has the DNA TGCGCCAGCAGCCAAGACCCCGTGGGGGGGCTCGAGCAGTACTTC. It yields the protein CASSQDPVGGLEQYF.

This clone was seen a single time. This chain connects TRBV6-5 to TRBJ1-1, with a possible D match to TRBD1 (5 bases). The CDR3 contains 16 residues. Germline lookup yields CDR1 MNHEY and CDR2 SVGAGI. Trimming pared 2 bases from V and 0 bases from J, leaving 13 bases between. The DNA of the CDR3 is TGTGCCAGCAGTTACGAGAGGGGAGGGCTGAACACTGAAGCTTTCTTT. This translates into CASSYERGGLNTEAFF.

V and J are TRBV7-8 and TRBJ2-3, with a tentative D call TRBD2 (5 bases). This CDR3 has 16 residues. V lost 4 bases, J lost 2 bases, and 16 bases lay in between. The germline CDR1 and CDR2 sequences are SGHVS and FQNEAQ. Here the CDR3 reads CASSSRIGGFTDTQYF. DNA of the CDR3: TGTGCCAGCAGCTCTAGGATCGGCGGGTTCACAGATACGCAGTATTTT.

This clone was seen once. The rearrangement uses TRBV9 and TRBJ2-3; D might be TRBD2 (7 bases). Deletions cut 0 bases from V and 0 bases from J, with 8 bases between. Germline V lookup: CDR1 SGDLS, CDR2 YYNGEE. The CDR3 runs to 15 residues. The CDR3 bases are TGTGCCAGCAGCGTAGAGGGGGGGAGCACAGATACGCAGTATTTT. Encoded protein: CASSVEGGSTDTQYF. The full variable domain, with the rest looked up from reference TRBV9 and TRBJ2-3, is DSGVTQTPKHLITATGQRVTLRCSPRSGDLSVYWYQQSLDQGLQFLIQYYNGEERAKGNILERFSAQQFPDLHSELNLSSLELGDSALYFCASSVEGGSTDTQYFGPGTRLTVL.

This clone has only one observation. The V and J genes are TRBV2 and TRBJ1-1; possibly TRBD1 for D (5 bases). Germline V gene sequence: CDR1 SNHLY, CDR2 FYNNEI. The V end was cut by 3 bases, the J end by 1 base, with 9 bases between. This CDR3 contains 14 residues. Here the CDR3 DNA reads TGTGCCAGCAGTGAGGGGGGGGAGAACACTGAAGCTTTCTTT. This translates into CASSEGGENTEAFF.

The chain uses TRBV6-1 and TRBJ1-3; 9 bases are a match to TRBD1. The CDR3 loop spans 14 amino acids. The germline V gene encodes CDR1 MNHNS and CDR2 SASEGT. The junction had 7 bases not matched to a gene; V was cut back by 6 bases and J by 7 bases. CDR3: CASRPTGGFNTIYF. CDR3 bases: TGTGCCAGCAGACCGACAGGGGGTTTCAACACCATATATTTT.

The chain employs TRBV4-1 and TRBJ1-2; perhaps TRBD1 as D (5 bases). Per germline, CDR1 MGHRA and CDR2 YSYEKL. This CDR3 is built from 15 residues. V was clipped by 4 bases and J by 2 bases, with 14 bases between them. The CDR3 DNA reads as TGCGCCAGCAGCCCGTATAGTGGGGGGAACTATGGCTACACCTTC. This sequence encodes CASSPYSGGNYGYTF.

This rearrangement joins TRBV2 to TRBJ2-5; 11 bases map to TRBD2. In germline, CDR1 is SNHLY, CDR2 FYNNEI. Trimming removed 5 bases from V and 2 bases from J; junction bases left unmatched: 1. The CDR3 consists of 14 residues. The CDR3 loop is CASSRTSGQETQYF. The CDR3 DNA follows: TGTGCCAGCAGTCGGACTAGCGGGCAAGAGACCCAGTACTTC.

The chain joins TRBV28 to TRBJ2-3; 11 bases match TRBD2. After removal of 6 bases from V and 1 base from J, the junction contained 6 bases not matched to a gene. This CDR3 is 16 amino acids long. CDR1 and CDR2 from the germline V gene are MDHEN and SYDVKM. The DNA of the CDR3 is TGTGCCAGCAGGCTGACTAGCGGGACACGCACAGATACGCAGTATTTT. It specifies CASRLTSGTRTDTQYF.

The chain combines TRBV11-1 with TRBJ2-7; 9 bases fit TRBD1. The CDR3 length is 15 residues. J was trimmed by 3 bases and V by 3 bases; bases with no gene match: 6. CDR1 and CDR2 (germline): SGHAT, FQDESV (reference sequence). The CDR3 spells CASSLADRGSYEQYV. CDR3 nucleotide sequence: TGTGCCAGCAGCTTGGCGGACAGGGGTAGCTACGAGCAGTACGTC.

The V and J genes are TRBV6-5 and TRBJ2-2; TRBD1 is a possible D gene (5 bases). Germline CDR1 MNHEY, CDR2 SVGAGI. Trimming took 6 bases from V and 7 from J, leaving 18 bases between them. CDR3 length: 15 amino acids. CDR3 amino acids: CASSHGTGTYGELFF. Here the CDR3 DNA reads TGTGCCAGCAGCCACGGAACAGGAACCTACGGGGAGCTGTTTTTT.

The chain combines TRBV4-2 with TRBJ2-2; no clear D. The CDR3 consists of 14 residues. V dropped 1 base and J dropped 4 bases, with 7 bases sitting between them. CDR1 is LGHNA, CDR2 YNFKEQ, per germline. The CDR3 spells CASSQGRITGELFF. The DNA of the CDR3 is TGTGCCAGCAGCCAAGGGCGGATCACCGGGGAGCTGTTTTTT.